This T cell receptor beta chain stems from a study of CD8 T cells in ankylosing spondylitis. MiXCR, run by TCRdb on the 5' RACE reads, gives a single entry per CDR3 protein. This sample has more than 150,000 distinct CDR3 sequences, with approximately 12% found just once. The CDR3 runs 16 residues. Germline trimming cut 1 base from V and 1 base from J; bases unmatched to any gene: 6. Germline V gene data show CDR1 as SGHRS and CDR2 as YFSETQ. This clonotype was observed many times. The V and J genes are TRBV5-1 and TRBJ2-7; 9 nucleotides align to TRBD2. Specimen: blood, either unsorted or a sorted T cell fraction (not recorded which). This receptor was obtained from a female donor with ankylosing spondylitis or in good health (not recorded which). The CDR3 is CASSLQGLAGSYEQYF. The CDR3 coding sequence is TGCGCCAGCAGCTTGCAGGGGCTAGCGGGGTCCTACGAGCAGTACTTC. The full variable domain, its missing parts supplied by reference TRBV5-1 and TRBJ2-7, is KAGVTQTPRYLIKTRGQQVTLSCSPISGHRSVSWYQQTPGQGLQFLFEYFSETQRNKGNFPGRFSGRQFSNSRSEMNVSTLELGDSALYLCASSLQGLAGSYEQYFGPGTRLTVT.